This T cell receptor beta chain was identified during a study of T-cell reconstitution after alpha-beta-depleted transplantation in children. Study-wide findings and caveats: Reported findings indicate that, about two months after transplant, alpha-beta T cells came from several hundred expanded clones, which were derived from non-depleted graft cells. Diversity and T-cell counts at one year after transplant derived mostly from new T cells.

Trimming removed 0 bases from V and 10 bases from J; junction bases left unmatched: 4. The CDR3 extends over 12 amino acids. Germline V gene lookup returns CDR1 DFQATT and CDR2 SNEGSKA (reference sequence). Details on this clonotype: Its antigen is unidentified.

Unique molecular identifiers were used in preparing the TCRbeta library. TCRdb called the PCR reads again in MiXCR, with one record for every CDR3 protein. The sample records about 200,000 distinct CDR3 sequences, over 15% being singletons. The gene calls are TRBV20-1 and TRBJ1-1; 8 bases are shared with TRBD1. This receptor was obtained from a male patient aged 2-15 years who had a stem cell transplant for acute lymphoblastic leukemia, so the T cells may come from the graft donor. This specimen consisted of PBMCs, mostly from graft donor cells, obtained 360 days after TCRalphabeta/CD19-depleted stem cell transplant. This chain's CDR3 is CSARDQQGGAFF. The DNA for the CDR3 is TGCAGTGCTAGAGATCAACAGGGGGGAGCTTTCTTT.